This TCR beta chain stems from a study of CD8+ T cells in alopecia areata. V was clipped by 1 base and J by 5 bases, with 17 bases between them. The CDR3 runs 17 residues. The germline gives CDR1 SGHAT, CDR2 FQDESV (reference sequence). Noted treatment: oral pan-JAK inhibitor, 5-10 mg twice daily. Alopecia areata patients provided lesional scalp punch biopsies and peripheral blood, both collected for the study. Investigators sorted PBMCs to obtain both CD4+ and CD8+ T cells. Isolated RNA was reverse transcribed into cDNA used as the sequencing template. Produced via immunoSEQ multiplex PCR; TCRdb's table is partial and in-frame only. The profile covers some 42,000 clones, with more than 90% appearing a single time and 18% taken by the ten largest.

The chain links TRBV11-1 to TRBJ2-2, with D perhaps matching TRBD1 (6 bases). This receptor was obtained from a human donor with alopecia areata. Sample: CD8+ T cells sorted from blood, taken at week 24, from a patient treated with tofacitinib. The CDR3 loop is CASSLVGGFGPTGELFF. CDR3 sequence (DNA): TGTGCCAGCAGCTTAGTAGGGGGTTTTGGACCTACCGGGGAGCTGTTTTTT.